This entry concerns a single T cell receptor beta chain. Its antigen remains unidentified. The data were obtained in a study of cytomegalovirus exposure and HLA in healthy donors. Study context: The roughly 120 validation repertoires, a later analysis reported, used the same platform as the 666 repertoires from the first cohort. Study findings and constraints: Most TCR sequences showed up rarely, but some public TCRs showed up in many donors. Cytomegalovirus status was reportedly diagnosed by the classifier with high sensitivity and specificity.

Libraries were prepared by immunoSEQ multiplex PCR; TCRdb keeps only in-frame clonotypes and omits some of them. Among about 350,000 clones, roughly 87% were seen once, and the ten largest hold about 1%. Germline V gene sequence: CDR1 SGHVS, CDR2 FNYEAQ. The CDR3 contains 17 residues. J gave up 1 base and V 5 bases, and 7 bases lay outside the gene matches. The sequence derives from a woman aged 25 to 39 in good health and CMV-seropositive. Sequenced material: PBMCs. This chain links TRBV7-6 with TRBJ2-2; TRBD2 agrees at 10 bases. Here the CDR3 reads CASSPEAGGRNTGELFF. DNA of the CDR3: TGTGCCAGCAGCCCCGAAGCGGGAGGGCGGAACACCGGGGAGCTGTTTTTT.